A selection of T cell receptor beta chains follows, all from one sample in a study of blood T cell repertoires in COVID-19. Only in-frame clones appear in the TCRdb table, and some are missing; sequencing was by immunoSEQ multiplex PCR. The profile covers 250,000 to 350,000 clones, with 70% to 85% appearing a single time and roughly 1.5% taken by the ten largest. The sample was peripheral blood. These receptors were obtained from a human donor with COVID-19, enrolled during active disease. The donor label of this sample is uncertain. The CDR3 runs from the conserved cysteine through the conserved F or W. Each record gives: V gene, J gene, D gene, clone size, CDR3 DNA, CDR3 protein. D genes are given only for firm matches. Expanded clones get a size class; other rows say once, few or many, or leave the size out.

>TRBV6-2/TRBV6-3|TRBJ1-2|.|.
TGTGCCAGCAGTGACAACAGGGAGAGGTGGAATGGCTACACCTTC
CASSDNRERWNGYTF
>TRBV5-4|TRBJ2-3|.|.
TGTGCCAGCAGCATACCGGGGCGGGACGCTCCTAGCACAGATACGCAGTATTTT
CASSIPGRDAPSTDTQYF
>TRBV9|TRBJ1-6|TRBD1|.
TGTGCCAGCAGCGAAGGACAGGGAGGTAATTCACCCCTCCACTTT
CASSEGQGGNSPLHF
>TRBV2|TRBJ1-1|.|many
TGTGCCAGCATGGTTAGGGGGACTGAAGCTTTCTTT
CASMVRGTEAFF
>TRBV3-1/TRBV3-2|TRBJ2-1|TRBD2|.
TGTGCCAGCAGTCGGGCTAGCGGGAGGCCGGATGAGCAGTTCTTC
CASSRASGRPDEQFF
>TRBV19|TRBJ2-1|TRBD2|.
TGTGCCAGTAGTACCTGGACTAGCGGGATGGGGTACAATCTGGATGAACAGTTCTTC
CASSTWTSGMGYNLDEQFF
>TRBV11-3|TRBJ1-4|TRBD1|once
TGTGCCAGCAGCTTTGACGGGACAGGTTATAATGAAAAACTGTTTTTT
CASSFDGTGYNEKLFF
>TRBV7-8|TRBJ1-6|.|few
TGTGCCAGCAGCGAACACGTCAGGGGCGAGGGAACCTATAATTCACCCCTCCACTTT
CASSEHVRGEGTYNSPLHF
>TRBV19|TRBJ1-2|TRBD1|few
TGTGCCAGTAGCCCTGACAGGGACGGCTATGGCTACACCTTC
CASSPDRDGYGYTF
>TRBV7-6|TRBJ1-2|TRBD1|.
TGTGCCAGCAGCTTCTCTGGACAGGACCTCTATGGCTACACCTTC
CASSFSGQDLYGYTF
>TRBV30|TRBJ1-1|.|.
TGTGCCTGGGCTCCCAGGAACACTGAAGCTTTCTTT
CAWAPRNTEAFF
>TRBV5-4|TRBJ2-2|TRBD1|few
TGTGCCAGCAGCTCACCCGGGACAGGGTCCACCGGGGAGCTGTTTTTT
CASSSPGTGSTGELFF
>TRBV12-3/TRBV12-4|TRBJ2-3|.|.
TGTGCCAGCAGTTTAAAAGAGCGGGATACGCAGTATTTT
CASSLKERDTQYF
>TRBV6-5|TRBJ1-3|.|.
TGTGCCAGCAGCCGCGGATCCTCTGGAAACACCATATATTTT
CASSRGSSGNTIYF
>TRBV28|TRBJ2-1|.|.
TGTGCCAGCAGTCCCGGGGGAGGCACCTACAATGAGCAGTTCTTC
CASSPGGGTYNEQFF
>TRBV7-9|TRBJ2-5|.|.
TGTGCCAGCAGCTTAGTGCTAGAGGCGGAGACCCAGTACTTC
CASSLVLEAETQYF
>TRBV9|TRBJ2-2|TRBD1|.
TGTGCCAGCAGCGTAGTAGGGGACAGGGTGAGCGGGGAGCTGTTTTTT
CASSVVGDRVSGELFF
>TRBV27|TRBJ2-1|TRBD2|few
TGTGCCAGCAGCTACCGCCCGGGACTAGCGGCCTCAGATGAGCAGTTCTTC
CASSYRPGLAASDEQFF
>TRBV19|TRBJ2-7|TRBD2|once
TGTGCCAGTACCTTGGGAGCGGGGCCCGCCTACGAGCAGTACTTC
CASTLGAGPAYEQYF
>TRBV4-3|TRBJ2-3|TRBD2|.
TGCGCCAGCAGCCAAGGCTCGCTAGCGGGATTGTCAGATACGCAGTATTTT
CASSQGSLAGLSDTQYF
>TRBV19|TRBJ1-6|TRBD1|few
TGTGCCAGTACCCCGACAGGGCCGGGGAATTCACCCCTCCACTTT
CASTPTGPGNSPLHF
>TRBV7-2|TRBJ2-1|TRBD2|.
TGTGCCAGCAGCTCATCGGGACTAGCCGGAGGGCGGGAGCAGTTCTTC
CASSSSGLAGGREQFF
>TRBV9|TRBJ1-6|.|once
TGTGCCAGCAGCGCCGAGCTGCCCACCCATTCACCCCTCCACTTT
CASSAELPTHSPLHF
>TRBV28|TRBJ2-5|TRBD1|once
TGTGCCGGCCGGTCAGGGGGCGTTGGAGAGACCCAGTACTTC
CAGRSGGVGETQYF
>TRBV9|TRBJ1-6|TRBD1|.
TGTGCCAGCAGCTCCGGGACAGGGCCCTCACCCCTCCACTTT
CASSSGTGPSPLHF
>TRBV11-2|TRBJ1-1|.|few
TGTGCCAGCAGCTTAGGGGGCAGGGTCACTGAAGCTTTCTTT
CASSLGGRVTEAFF
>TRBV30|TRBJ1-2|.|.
TGTGCCTGGAATGGTGAAGGGGCAACCCTCTATGGCTACACCTTC
CAWNGEGATLYGYTF
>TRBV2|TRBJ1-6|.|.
TGTGCCAGCAGGGTGGGGGACTCCGCATCACCCCTCCACTTT
CASRVGDSASPLHF
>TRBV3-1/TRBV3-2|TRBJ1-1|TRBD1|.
TGTGCCAGCAGCCCTCAGGGGACAGGGGTCACGACTGAAGCTTTCTTT
CASSPQGTGVTTEAFF
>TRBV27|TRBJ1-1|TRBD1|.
TGTGCCAGCAGTTCCCCAGGGGGGTCGAACACTGAAGCTTTCTTT
CASSSPGGSNTEAFF
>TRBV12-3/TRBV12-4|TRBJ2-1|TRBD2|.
TGTGCCAGCAGTTTCGGGGGGGATCTTGAGCAGTTCTTC
CASSFGGDLEQFF
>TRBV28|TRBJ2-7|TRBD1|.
TGTGCCAGCAGTCGGACAGGGGGAACCTACGAGCAGTACTTC
CASSRTGGTYEQYF
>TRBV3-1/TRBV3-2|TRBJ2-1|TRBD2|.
TGTGCCAGCAGCCAAGGTCTAGCGGGTATCAATGAGCAGTTCTTC
CASSQGLAGINEQFF
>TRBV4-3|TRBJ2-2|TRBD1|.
TGCGCCAGCAGCCAAGATGGGGGACAGTTGACCGGGGAGCTGTTTTTT
CASSQDGGQLTGELFF
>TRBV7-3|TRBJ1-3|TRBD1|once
TGTGCCAGCAGCTTACGAGGGGGCGAAGGAAACACCATATATTTT
CASSLRGGEGNTIYF
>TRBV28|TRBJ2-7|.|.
TGTGCCAGCAGCAGGACAGAGCCGGGATCCTACGAGCAGTACTTC
CASSRTEPGSYEQYF
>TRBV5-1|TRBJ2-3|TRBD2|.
TGCGCCAGCAGCCCCCCGACTAGCGGGAGGCCAGATACGCAGTATTTT
CASSPPTSGRPDTQYF
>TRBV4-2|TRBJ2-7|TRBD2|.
TGTGCCAGCAGCCAAGGGAGCGGGAGTCTGGGTGAGCAGTACTTC
CASSQGSGSLGEQYF
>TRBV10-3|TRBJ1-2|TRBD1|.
TGTGCCATCAGGGACAGGGCAGCTAACTATGGCTACACCTTC
CAIRDRAANYGYTF
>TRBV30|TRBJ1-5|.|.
TGTGCCTGGAATCAGGGCGAGAATCAGCCCCAGCATTTT
CAWNQGENQPQHF
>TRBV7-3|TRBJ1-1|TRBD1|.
TGTGCCAGCAGCTCGCAGGGGGCCAGTGAAGCTTTCTTT
CASSSQGASEAFF
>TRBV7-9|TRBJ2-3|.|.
TGTGCCAGCAGCTCCATTACTAGTGGAAGGCACACAGATACGCAGTATTTT
CASSSITSGRHTDTQYF
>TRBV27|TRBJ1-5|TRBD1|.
TGTGCCAGCAGTTTATCAGGGACAGGGGGCTCTCAGCCCCAGCATTTT
CASSLSGTGGSQPQHF
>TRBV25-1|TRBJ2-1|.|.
TGTGCCAGCAGTGAGGGCAGGAATGAGCAGTTCTTC
CASSEGRNEQFF
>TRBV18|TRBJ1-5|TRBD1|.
TGTGCCAGCTCACCGACAGGGGGCGATCAGCCCCAGCATTTT
CASSPTGGDQPQHF
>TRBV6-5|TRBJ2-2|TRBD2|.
TGTGCCAGCAGTTACTCCCGCGGGAGGGCCATCGGGGAGCTGTTTTTT
CASSYSRGRAIGELFF
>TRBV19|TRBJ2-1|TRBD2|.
TGTGCCAGTAGTATGGGGACTAGCGCTTCCGATGAGCAGTTCTTC
CASSMGTSASDEQFF
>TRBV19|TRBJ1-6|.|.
TGTGCCAGTTGTCAGGGAGGACTGGGTTCACCCCTCCACTTT
CASCQGGLGSPLHF
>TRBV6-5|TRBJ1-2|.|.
TGTGCCAGCACCCGTTCGAGGGACTATGGCTACACCTTC
CASTRSRDYGYTF
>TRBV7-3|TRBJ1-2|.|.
TGTGCCAGCAGCTCCTCTTCGAACAGGGTTGAGGCCACCTTC
CASSSSSNRVEATF
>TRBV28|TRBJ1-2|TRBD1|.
TGTGCCAGCAGTCCATCCAGGGGGAACCCCAGTACCAACTATGGCTACACCTTC
CASSPSRGNPSTNYGYTF
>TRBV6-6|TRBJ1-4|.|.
TGTGCCAGCAGGGAACGACAGATTAATGAAAAACTGTTTTTT
CASRERQINEKLFF
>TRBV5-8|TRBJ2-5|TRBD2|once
TGTGCCAGCAGCCTAGCGGGAGCAGAGACCCAGTACTTC
CASSLAGAETQYF
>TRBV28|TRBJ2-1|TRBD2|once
TGTGCCAGCAGTTTGCCGGGACTAGCGGGAGGCCGGGGTGAGCAGTTCTTC
CASSLPGLAGGRGEQFF
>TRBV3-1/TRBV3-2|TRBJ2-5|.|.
TGTGCCAGCAGCCAAATAGAAGAGACCCAGTACTTC
CASSQIEETQYF
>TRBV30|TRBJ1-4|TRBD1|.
TGTGCCTGGAGTGCACCAAGCAGGGGGGCTAATGAAAAACTGTTTTTT
CAWSAPSRGANEKLFF
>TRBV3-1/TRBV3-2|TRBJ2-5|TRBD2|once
TGTGCCAGCAGCCACGGGGGGCAAGAGACCCAGTACTTC
CASSHGGQETQYF
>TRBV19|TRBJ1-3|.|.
TGTGCCAGTAGACCGACAGCCCACATCTCTGGAAACACCATATATTTT
CASRPTAHISGNTIYF
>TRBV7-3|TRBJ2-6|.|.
TGTGCCAGCAGCTTACCAGGGGCAAACTCTGGGGCCAACGTCCTGACTTTC
CASSLPGANSGANVLTF
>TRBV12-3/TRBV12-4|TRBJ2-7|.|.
TGTGCCAGCAGTTTGCTCGGCTACGAGCAGTACTTC
CASSLLGYEQYF